The 9 T cell receptor beta chains given below trace back to one sample, sequenced in a study of technical replicates of blood from four donors. Produced via immunoSEQ multiplex PCR; TCRdb's table is partial and in-frame only. The data show approximately 59,000 clones, nearly 95% seen once. The sample comprised PBMCs. The source of these receptors is a human donor in good health. Some clones in this sample may be carry-over from other donors' samples.

This clone was seen once. The chain combines TRBV7-2 with TRBJ2-7; D gene ambiguous. Germline V lookup: CDR1 SGHTA, CDR2 FQGNSA. Trimming took 2 bases from V and 1 from J, leaving 9 bases between them. CDR3 length: 14 amino acids. The DNA for the CDR3 is TGTGCCAGCAGCTTATCTCGGGTATCCTACGAGCAGTACTTC. It codes for CASSLSRVSYEQYF.

The rearrangement uses TRBV5-4 and TRBJ2-5; a possible D gene is TRBD2 (6 bases). Germline V gene lookup returns CDR1 SGHNT and CDR2 YYREEE (reference sequence). The CDR3 is made up of 16 amino acids. Deletions cut 4 bases from V and 4 bases from J, with 20 bases between. CDR3 sequence (DNA): TGTGCCAGCAGCGGATCGCCGGGACTCCAGGTAGAGACCCAGTACTTC. Translating it yields CASSGSPGLQVETQYF.

CDR3 sequence: CASSADLTSGGSNEQFF. The CDR3 region has the DNA TGTGCCAGCAGCGCGGACTTGACTAGCGGGGGGTCTAATGAGCAGTTCTTC. This sequence joins TRBV9 and TRBJ2-1, with 13 nucleotides matching TRBD2. The germline V gene has CDR1 SGDLS and CDR2 YYNGEE. V gave up 3 bases and J gave up 7 bases; unmatched junction bases: 10. The CDR3 is made up of 17 amino acids.

V is TRBV4-1 and J is TRBJ1-2, with D possibly matching TRBD1 (6 bases). The CDR3 sequence is 15 residues long. Germline-derived CDR1 and CDR2 are MGHRA and YSYEKL. V was cut by 3 bases and J by 3 bases, with 14 bases left in between. The CDR3 DNA reads as TGCGCCAGCAGCCAGCCCACAGGGTCGGACTATGGCTACACCTTC. Its translation: CASSQPTGSDYGYTF.

This chain links TRBV7-9 with TRBJ2-2, with D perhaps matching TRBD2 (6 bases). Trimming shortened V by 5 bases and J by 8 bases, and 21 bases separated the two germline ends. The CDR3 extends over 16 amino acids. The germline V gene has CDR1 SEHNR and CDR2 FQNEAQ (reference sequence). CDR3 coding DNA: TGTGCCAGCAGCCTAAGAAAGGACCTCGGAGGGGGGGAGCTGTTTTTT. It specifies CASSLRKDLGGGELFF.

The gene calls are TRBV2 and TRBJ2-5; tentatively, D is TRBD1 (6 bases). From germline, CDR1 is SNHLY and CDR2 FYNNEI. V was clipped by 7 bases and J by 4 bases, with 16 bases between them. The CDR3 spans 14 residues. CDR3 DNA: TGTGCCAGCATGACAGGCCGGGGTGGAGAGACCCAGTACTTC. Translated: CASMTGRGGETQYF.

The chain joins TRBV7-2 to TRBJ2-1; unclear D gene. The germline CDR1 and CDR2 sequences are SGHTA and FQGNSA. The CDR3 sequence is 15 residues long. V was trimmed by 4 bases and J by 0 bases, leaving 10 bases between them. The CDR3 sequence: CASSYPGASYNEQFF. DNA for the CDR3: TGTGCCAGCAGCTACCCCGGAGCCTCCTACAATGAGCAGTTCTTC.

With regard to this clone: Its ends do not fully match the called genes, so a read error is possible. The rearrangement links TRBV27 to TRBJ1-1; TRBD1 aligns across 7 bases. The CDR3 is 14 residues long. CDR1 MNHEY and CDR2 SMNVEV come from the germline V gene (reference sequence). The DNA for the CDR3 is TGTGCCAGCAGTTTAGAGGGGGCGAACGCTGAAGCTTTCTTT. The encoded protein is CASSLEGANAEAFF.

J is TRBJ2-7 and V is TRBV18; D is ambiguous. The germline CDR1 and CDR2 sequences are KGHSH and LQKENI. The CDR3 length is 13 residues. V was shortened by 3 bases and J by 5 bases, with 11 bases between the two germline ends. The CDR3 sequence: CASSPGRDHEQYF. The CDR3 DNA reads TGTGCCAGCTCACCGGGCAGAGACCACGAGCAGTACTTC. Filled out from reference TRBV18 and TRBJ2-7, the complete variable domain reads NAGVMQNPRHLVRRRGQEARLRCSPMKGHSHVYWYRQLPEEGLKFMVYLQKENIIDESGMPKERFSAEFPKEGPSILRIQQVVRGDSAAYFCASSPGRDHEQYFGPGTRLTVT.